The clone carrying this TCR beta chain was counted a single time. CDR3 length equals 12 residues. V was trimmed by 6 bases and J by 3 bases, leaving 9 bases between them. From germline, CDR1 is MGHDK and CDR2 SYGVNS. The sample originates from a study of blood T cell repertoires in COVID-19. Study details: The United States, Italy and Spain supplied acute and convalescent COVID-19 samples. T cells, B-cell-depleted T cells, or PBMCs provided the cDNA or gDNA that served as material.

Original processing notes: Amplified reference gene primers provided the basis for estimating nucleated cell counts. Clones were read by immunoSEQ multiplex PCR, and TCRdb kept only the in-frame ones, dropping some. That table furnishes V, J and clone size, whereas the DNA furnished D and trimming. The sample includes about 170,000 clones, 84% of them seen just once. Source material: peripheral blood. This sequence was found in a woman in her 70s with COVID-19, enrolled during active disease. This chain uses TRBV25-1 with TRBJ2-7; a weak D match, TRBD1 (5 bases). The CDR3 spells CASRAGFYEQYF. In nucleotides, the CDR3 is TGTGCCAGCAGGGCAGGGTTCTACGAGCAGTACTTC.